This TCR beta chain was captured by sequencing in a study of response to subunit inactivated influenza vaccine. Notes on the study in general: That few new T cells are recruited by each seasonal influenza vaccination was the authors' suggestion.

Germline-derived CDR1 and CDR2 are SGHTA and FQGNSA. This CDR3 is 14 amino acids long. V lost 5 bases, J lost 2 bases, and 5 bases stayed unmatched. TCRdb recomputed calls from the RT-PCR reads with MiXCR, one row per CDR3 protein. Among 550,000 to 800,000 distinct CDR3 sequences listed, approximately 14% were seen once. The sample holds a few counts of this clonotype. No antigen is known for it. The sequencing used PBMCs from blood, collected 14 to 15 days before vaccination. The chain has TRBV7-2 and TRBJ2-7, with TRBD1 identical over 8 bases. This TCR came from a man aged 45-65 years who received an inactivated influenza vaccine. The CDR3 region is CASSIGTGPYEQYF. The DNA of the CDR3 is TGTGCCAGCAGCATTGGGACAGGCCCCTACGAGCAGTACTTC. The variable domain in full, completed from reference TRBV7-2 and TRBJ2-7, reads GAGVSQSPSNKVTEKGKDVELRCDPISGHTALYWYRQSLGQGLEFLIYFQGNSAPDKSGLPSDRFSAERTGGSVSTLTIQRTQQEDSAVYLCASSIGTGPYEQYFGPGTRLTVT.